These T cell receptor beta chains were read from a single sample in a study of cytomegalovirus exposure and HLA in healthy donors. Only in-frame clones appear in the TCRdb table, and some are missing; sequencing was by immunoSEQ multiplex PCR. Here the sample spans some 150,000 clones, 82% being singletons. Sequenced sample: PBMCs. The receptor source for this set is a man aged 25 to 45 in good health and CMV-seropositive. The CDR3 runs from the conserved cysteine through the conserved F or W. D genes are given only for firm matches. The size field is filled for only some rows; it gives once, few, many or a size class.

size	D	V	J	CDR3	DNA
NA	NA	TRBV6-1	TRBJ2-5	CASSEVRSRQETQYF	TGTGCCAGCAGTGAAGTTAGGAGCCGACAAGAGACCCAGTACTTC
NA	NA	TRBV2	TRBJ2-6	CASNVVVGGRGANVLTF	TGTGCCAGCAATGTGGTCGTTGGGGGGAGAGGGGCCAACGTCCTGACTTTC
NA	NA	TRBV6-5	TRBJ2-7	CASSRGYEQYF	TGTGCCAGCAGTAGGGGCTACGAGCAGTACTTC
few	TRBD2	TRBV28	TRBJ2-1	CASSFPSGSNEQFF	TGTGCCAGCAGTTTCCCTAGCGGGAGCAATGAGCAGTTCTTC
NA	TRBD2	TRBV7-8	TRBJ2-3	CASSFPPREGLLDTQYF	TGTGCCAGCAGCTTTCCACCCCGGGAGGGCCTTTTGGATACGCAGTATTTT
NA	NA	TRBV19	TRBJ1-5	CASSISGKAQPQHF	TGTGCCAGTAGTATATCAGGGAAAGCGCAGCCCCAGCATTTT
NA	NA	TRBV27	TRBJ2-7	CASSFRYSYEQYF	TGTGCCAGCAGTTTCAGGTATTCCTACGAGCAGTACTTC
NA	TRBD1	TRBV2	TRBJ2-7	CASSEDRGREQYF	TGTGCCAGCAGTGAAGACAGGGGACGGGAGCAGTACTTC
NA	NA	TRBV4-3	TRBJ2-2	CASSLGQYKTGELFF	TGCGCCAGCAGCCTTGGACAGTATAAAACCGGGGAGCTGTTTTTT
NA	TRBD1	TRBV5-1	TRBJ2-1	CASSGGQGWVNEQFF	TGCGCCAGCAGCGGGGGACAGGGATGGGTCAATGAGCAGTTCTTC
NA	NA	TRBV11-2	TRBJ2-7	CASSLAPAYEQYF	TGTGCCAGCAGCTTAGCCCCAGCCTACGAGCAGTACTTC
NA	NA	TRBV5-1	TRBJ2-5	CASGRTLKETQYF	TGCGCCAGCGGAAGGACTCTAAAAGAGACCCAGTACTTC
NA	NA	TRBV5-8	TRBJ2-1	CASSMAASYNEQFF	TGTGCCAGCAGCATGGCCGCTAGTTACAATGAGCAGTTCTTC
NA	NA	TRBV28	TRBJ1-2	CASSSYNRKTNYGYTF	TGTGCCAGCAGTTCCTACAACAGGAAAACAAACTATGGCTACACCTTC
NA	NA	TRBV28	TRBJ2-7	CASSLWTDPLTYEQYF	TGTGCCAGCAGTTTATGGACAGACCCTTTGACCTACGAGCAGTACTTC
NA	NA	TRBV15	TRBJ2-2	CATSRRQAGELFF	TGTGCCACCAGCAGAAGACAGGCCGGGGAGCTGTTTTTT
once	NA	TRBV9	TRBJ2-7	CASSVGGRAYEQYF	TGTGCCAGCAGCGTAGGAGGTAGAGCCTACGAGCAGTACTTC
few	NA	TRBV6-5	TRBJ2-3	CASSYPPVDTQYF	TGTGCCAGCAGTTACCCCCCAGTAGATACGCAGTATTTT
once	TRBD1	TRBV28	TRBJ1-5	CASSRAGGGSNQPQHF	TGTGCCAGCAGTCGAGCAGGGGGCGGGAGCAATCAGCCCCAGCATTTT
NA	NA	TRBV14	TRBJ1-6	CASSHIPSSSYNSPLHF	TGTGCCAGCAGCCATATCCCCTCGTCCTCCTATAATTCACCCCTCCACTTT
NA	NA	TRBV9	TRBJ2-3	CASSVDFLGDTQYF	TGTGCCAGCAGCGTAGATTTTCTCGGGGATACGCAGTATTTT
NA	NA	TRBV19	TRBJ1-2	CASSIGSGSYGYTF	TGTGCCAGTAGTATTGGTTCCGGGTCCTATGGCTACACCTTC
NA	NA	TRBV4-3	TRBJ2-3	CASSQDLASTDTQYF	TGCGCCAGCAGCCAAGACTTAGCGAGCACAGATACGCAGTATTTT
few	TRBD1	TRBV7-2	TRBJ2-7	CASSSRTGGHEQYF	TGTGCCAGCAGCTCCCGGACAGGGGGCCACGAGCAGTACTTC
NA	TRBD1	TRBV2	TRBJ2-7	CASSEQGDSYEQYF	TGTGCCAGCAGTGAACAGGGGGACTCCTACGAGCAGTACTTC
NA	NA	TRBV30	TRBJ1-5	CAWSDNPPTQPQHF	TGTGCCTGGAGTGACAATCCGCCCACTCAGCCCCAGCATTTT
once	NA	TRBV6-4	TRBJ1-2	CASSDVFLAGQTYGYTF	TGTGCCAGCAGTGACGTATTTCTGGCAGGTCAAACCTATGGCTACACCTTC
NA	NA	TRBV18	TRBJ1-3	CASSEGVTGNTIYF	TGTGCCAGCTCAGAGGGAGTTACTGGAAACACCATATATTTT
NA	NA	TRBV7-2	TRBJ2-1	CASSRAGREQFF	TGTGCCAGCAGCCGGGCAGGGCGTGAGCAGTTCTTC
few	NA	TRBV6-5	TRBJ1-1	CASTPLPSSLSEAFF	TGTGCCAGCACCCCTCTCCCTTCCTCGTTGTCTGAAGCTTTCTTT
NA	NA	TRBV4-1	TRBJ2-7	CASSQVWARGSYEQYF	TGCGCCAGCAGCCAAGTATGGGCTAGGGGCTCCTACGAGCAGTACTTC
once	TRBD1	TRBV6-5	TRBJ2-3	CASMDRSTDTQYF	TGTGCCAGCATGGACAGGTCCACAGATACGCAGTATTTT
NA	NA	TRBV7-2	TRBJ2-3	CASSLGQVTDTQYF	TGTGCCAGCAGCTTAGGGCAGGTCACAGATACGCAGTATTTT